This T cell receptor beta chain is drawn from a study of shared clonotypes between healthy human individuals. Turning to the study itself: Each donor's CD4 naive and CD4 memory cells filled three plates apiece, CD8 naive two, and CD8 memory one.

The CDR3 extends over 17 amino acids. The V gene's germline CDR1 is SGHRS and CDR2 YFSETQ. V lost 0 bases and J 2 bases, leaving 17 bases between the germline ends. About this clone itself: The antigen remains unidentified.

The donor population consisted of healthy HIV-negative adults with no recent acute infections or vaccinations. Data came from immunoSEQ multiplex PCR; TCRdb stores just in-frame clones and leaves some out. This table has 2,100,000 or so clones, 95% appearing once. Findings of the study overall: Between a handful of donors, naive CD4 clonotypes were shared at a level of about 5%. The study found lower generation probabilities in non-shared clonotypes than in those shared by all four donors.

The chain is built from TRBV5-1 and TRBJ2-5; D is perhaps TRBD1 (5 bases). This TCR derives from a young man in good health. The sequenced sample was naive CD4+ T cells sorted from blood. Subset indicated: CD45RA+ positively selected. CDR3 residues: CASSLDHRPTFQETQYF. The CDR3 region has the DNA TGCGCCAGCAGCTTGGATCACAGGCCGACCTTTCAAGAGACCCAGTACTTC. Full variable domain (rest looked up from reference TRBV5-1 and TRBJ2-5): KAGVTQTPRYLIKTRGQQVTLSCSPISGHRSVSWYQQTPGQGLQFLFEYFSETQRNKGNFPGRFSGRQFSNSRSEMNVSTLELGDSALYLCASSLDHRPTFQETQYFGPGTRLLVL.